This T cell receptor beta chain emerged from a study of neoadjuvant anti-PD-1 for oral cavity cancer. Study background: Patients mostly received three to four biweekly nivolumab doses at 3 mg/kg before surgery. Non-progressing patients received a fourth nivolumab dose near day 43, then surgery on days 50-56. Regarding the study as a whole: Expansion of preexisting intratumoral clones was suggested to aid response.

This clone showed up just a few times. Its antigen is not identified. This table comes from immunoSEQ multiplex PCR, and its TCRdb copy is limited to in-frame clones, with some not included. The sample contains over 10,000 clones, about 60% of which appear only once. The patients had HPV-negative, locally advanced oral cavity squamous cell carcinoma. Germline V CDR1 and CDR2: SGHNT, YYREEE (reference sequence). This CDR3 contains 12 residues. Deletions cut 2 bases from V and 2 bases from J, with 3 bases between. This TCR derives from a person between 35 and 79 years old with oral cavity squamous cell carcinoma. The sample in question was tumor tissue, obtained before nivolumab (anti-PD-1) treatment. The genes are TRBV5-4 and TRBJ2-3; no clear D gene. CDR3 amino acids: CASSFLTDTQYF. The CDR3 DNA reads TGTGCCAGCAGCTTTCTCACAGATACGCAGTATTTT.